The 5 T cell receptor beta chains presented below share a single source sample, sequenced in a study of CD8+ T cells in alopecia areata. This sample's treatment: oral pan-JAK inhibitor, 5-10 mg twice daily. Extracted RNA was reverse transcribed, and the resulting cDNA served as sequencing template. Produced via immunoSEQ multiplex PCR; TCRdb's table is partial and in-frame only. The sample holds over 150,000 clones, roughly 60% seen once. The sample here was CD4+ T cells sorted from blood, taken at week 24, from a patient treated with tofacitinib. The receptors were gathered from a human donor with alopecia areata.

A few counts support this clone. The chain recombines TRBV7-2 with TRBJ1-2; D unresolved. Looked up from germline, CDR1 is SGHTA and CDR2 is FQGNSA. There are 12 residues in the CDR3. The ends were cut back, 8 bases at V and 0 bases at J, with 7 bases in the middle. The chain's CDR3 is CASGLANYGYTF. CDR3 in DNA: TGTGCCAGCGGGCTAGCTAACTATGGCTACACCTTC.

V is TRBV29-1 and J is TRBJ1-1; the D is unclear. The CDR3 extends over 14 amino acids. V dropped 2 bases and J dropped 0 bases, with 10 bases sitting between them. The germline CDR1 and CDR2 sequences are SQVTM and ANQGSEA. CDR3 residues: CSVETAFMNTEAFF. In nucleotides, the CDR3 is TGCAGCGTTGAAACGGCTTTCATGAACACTGAAGCTTTCTTT.

The chain carries TRBV5-4 and TRBJ2-1; 9 bases align to TRBD2. Germline CDR1 SGHNT, CDR2 YYREEE (reference sequence). Germline trimming cut 0 bases from V and 9 bases from J; bases unmatched to any gene: 7. The CDR3 loop spans 15 amino acids. The CDR3, as DNA: TGTGCCAGCAGCTTGGAAGGCGGGAGGGCCGCTGAGCAGTTCTTC. The encoded protein is CASSLEGGRAAEQFF.

A few counts support this clone. The chain is built from TRBV7-2 and TRBJ2-3; D perhaps matches TRBD2 (5 bases). The CDR3 has 13 amino acids. Germline CDR1 reads SGHTA; CDR2 reads FQGNSA. With 5 bases removed from V and 3 bases from J, the gap between germline ends came to 9 bases. CDR3 region: CASSLGVTDTQYF. In nucleotides, the CDR3 is TGTGCCAGCAGCCTGGGAGTAACAGATACGCAGTATTTT.

V usage is TRBV2 and J usage is TRBJ1-2, with 10 bases identical to TRBD1. From germline, CDR1 is SNHLY and CDR2 FYNNEI. The CDR3 extends over 13 amino acids. V was clipped by 7 bases and J by 6 bases; unmatched bases: 5. The CDR3 DNA is TGTGCCAGCAACCGGGACAGGGGACATGGCTACACCTTC. Its protein is CASNRDRGHGYTF. Supplemented by reference TRBV2 and TRBJ1-2, the full variable domain reads EPEVTQTPSHQVTQMGQEVILRCVPISNHLYFYWYRQILGQKVEFLVSFYNNEISEKSEIFDDQFSVERPDGSNFTLKIRSTKLEDSAMYFCASNRDRGHGYTFGSGTRLTVV.